Each of the 23 T cell receptor beta chains below was sequenced from the same sample in a study of blood T cells in healthy people across ages (dated by TCRdb to the mid-2010s). Libraries were built with 5' RACE. The data were produced on an Illumina HiSeq 2500. The second PCR ran for about 6 to 12 cycles and used a J-beta primer mix along with a sample-barcoded 5' primer. TCRdb redid the processing of the public reads, applying fastp at Q25 and MiXCR, and retained in-frame beta chains. Each entry is one CDR3 protein sequence, shown with its most common DNA and genes. For this sample the table gives 750,000 to 950,000 distinct CDR3 sequences, of which under 35% were detected only once. Approximately 10% of the sample lies in the top ten. The sample was also reused in another study, on T cells of mothers and their children.

Material: blood. The receptors originated from a woman in her thirties or forties in good health.

The chain carries TRBV27 and TRBJ2-5; 9 nucleotides align to TRBD2. The DNA end favors TRBJ2-7, so the J call may be wrong. The germline V gene has CDR1 MNHEY and CDR2 SMNVEV (reference sequence). The CDR3 totals 17 residues. CDR3: CASSPTLGSGGLREQYF. In nucleotides, the CDR3 is TGTGCCAGCAGCCCGACCCTAGGTAGCGGGGGACTCCGCGAGCAGTACTTC.

The table lists this clonotype with a few counts. The V gene is TRBV3-1, the J gene TRBJ2-5; D unclear. Germline V gives CDR1 LGHDT, CDR2 YNNKEL (reference sequence). Trimming stripped 10 bases from V and 5 bases from J, with 17 bases between. This CDR3 is 13 amino acids long. CDR3 DNA sequence: TGTGCCAACACCACACGTTCCGGGGAGACCCAGTACTTC. The encoded protein is CANTTRSGETQYF.

The CDR3 bases are TGTGCCAGCAGCCCCCGTCCGACTACCACCTACGAGCAGTACTTC. Amino acids: CASSPRPTTTYEQYF. The chain carries TRBV7-3 and TRBJ2-7; D might be TRBD2 (5 bases). V dropped 5 bases and J dropped 2 bases, with 16 bases sitting between them. CDR1 and CDR2 (germline): SGHTA, FQGTGA. The CDR3 totals 15 residues.

The V and J genes are TRBV2 and TRBJ1-2; TRBD1 matches at 9 bases. Germline V gene data show CDR1 as SNHLY and CDR2 as FYNNEI. The CDR3 loop spans 14 amino acids. With V trimmed by 8 bases and J by 8 bases, 12 bases remained unmatched. This chain's CDR3 is CASGDRDREWGYTF. DNA for the CDR3: TGTGCCAGCGGAGACCGGGACAGGGAGTGGGGCTACACCTTC. Combining the CDR3 with reference TRBV2 and TRBJ1-2 gives the whole variable domain EPEVTQTPSHQVTQMGQEVILRCVPISNHLYFYWYRQILGQKVEFLVSFYNNEISEKSEIFDDQFSVERPDGSNFTLKIRSTKLEDSAMYFCASGDRDREWGYTFGSGTRLTVV.

This chain links TRBV7-9 with TRBJ2-7; the match to TRBD2 covers 10 bases. The CDR3 length is 16 residues. Germline assignment: CDR1 SEHNR and CDR2 FQNEAQ (reference sequence). V shed 3 bases and J 2 bases; nucleotides not matched to a gene: 7. CDR3 sequence (DNA): TGTGCCAGCAGCTTGGCCCCTAGCGGGGGTCCCTACGAGCAGTACTTC. Residues: CASSLAPSGGPYEQYF.

This sequence joins TRBV7-2 and TRBJ1-1; D uncertain. V lost 6 bases and J 2 bases, leaving 13 bases between the germline ends. In germline, CDR1 is SGHTA, CDR2 FQGNSA. This CDR3 region has 14 residues. The CDR3 nucleotides are TGTGCCAGCAGGGATAGTGGCCCAAACACTGAAGCTTTCTTT. Its protein product is CASRDSGPNTEAFF.

This chain connects TRBV4-3 to TRBJ1-1; D is uncertain. CDR1 is LGHNA, CDR2 YSLEER, per germline. Deletions cut 0 bases from V and 6 bases from J, with 14 bases between. The CDR3 sequence is 15 residues long. CDR3 protein: CASSQDRNIRAEAFF. CDR3 DNA sequence: TGCGCCAGCAGCCAAGATAGGAACATTAGAGCTGAAGCTTTCTTT.

CDR3 nucleotide sequence: TGTGCCAGCAGCAAAGACAGGGGACAAGAGACCCAGTACTTC. Protein: CASSKDRGQETQYF. V is TRBV6-2 or TRBV6-3 and J is TRBJ2-5; TRBD1 aligns across 8 bases. The ends lost 6 bases at V and 2 bases at J; junction bases unmatched: 5. CDR1 MNHEY and CDR2 SVGEGT come from the germline V gene. The CDR3 has 14 residues.

This clonotype was counted at least ten times. The chain joins TRBV5-1 to TRBJ2-7, with 8 positions matching TRBD1. V gave up 0 bases and J gave up 0 bases; unmatched junction bases: 2. Per the germline V gene, CDR1 is SGHRS and CDR2 is YFSETQ. The CDR3 consists of 15 residues. CDR3 sequence: CASSLGQGFSYEQYF. The CDR3 nucleotides read TGCGCCAGCAGCTTGGGACAGGGGTTCTCCTACGAGCAGTACTTC. The full variable domain, its missing parts supplied by reference TRBV5-1 and TRBJ2-7, is KAGVTQTPRYLIKTRGQQVTLSCSPISGHRSVSWYQQTPGQGLQFLFEYFSETQRNKGNFPGRFSGRQFSNSRSEMNVSTLELGDSALYLCASSLGQGFSYEQYFGPGTRLTVT.

Here the CDR3 DNA reads TGTGCCAGCAGTGAACAAGAACAAACTAGCACAGATACGCAGTATTTT. Translated: CASSEQEQTSTDTQYF. The rearrangement links TRBV25-1 to TRBJ2-3; no clear D gene. The V end was cut by 2 bases, the J end by 0 bases, with 12 bases between. Germline assignment: CDR1 MGHDK and CDR2 SYGVNS. This CDR3 comprises 16 residues.

To note about this clonotype: It may be a read error: a sequence one base away is much more abundant. CDR3 loop: CASNVDGGYQETQYF. CDR3 nucleotide sequence: TGTGCCAGCAACGTAGACGGGGGGTACCAAGAGACCCAGTACTTC. V usage is TRBV9 and J usage is TRBJ2-5; 7 positions match TRBD2. This CDR3 has 15 residues. Germline-derived CDR1 and CDR2 are SGDLS and YYNGEE.

The chain employs TRBV5-1 and TRBJ1-4; D possibly corresponds to TRBD1 (6 bases). CDR1 and CDR2 from the germline V gene are SGHRS and YFSETQ. This CDR3 region has 16 residues. Trimming stripped 4 bases from V and 0 bases from J, with 13 bases between. As DNA, the CDR3 is TGCGCCAGCAGCCACCGGGGGGCCGCAACTAATGAAAAACTGTTTTTT. This translates into CASSHRGAATNEKLFF.

This clonotype was seen only a few times. A much larger clone differs by one base, so this may be a read error. Here the CDR3 reads CASSPNLLDRIPVHTF. The CDR3, as DNA: TGCGCCAGCAGCCCCAATCTATTGGACAGGATTCCGGTCCACACCTTC. The rearrangement joins TRBV5-1 to TRBJ1-2; 7 nucleotides agree with TRBD1. J lost 12 bases, V lost 4 bases, and 21 bases had no gene match. CDR3 length: 16 residues. Germline V lookup: CDR1 SGHRS, CDR2 YFSETQ.

This clonotype was observed at least ten times. This rearrangement joins TRBV7-2 to TRBJ1-2, with D perhaps TRBD1 (6 bases). V lost 2 bases, J lost 8 bases, and 18 bases lay in between. Per the germline V gene, CDR1 is SGHTA and CDR2 is FQGNSA. The CDR3 extends over 15 amino acids. The CDR3 protein is CASSLKTGGGYGYTF. As DNA, the CDR3 is TGTGCCAGCAGCTTAAAGACAGGCGGCGGATACGGCTACACCTTC.

The genes are TRBV4-1 and TRBJ1-5, with TRBD1 matching over 9 bases. The CDR3 is 19 residues long. Germline V gene sequence: CDR1 MGHRA, CDR2 YSYEKL. The V gene end was trimmed by 1 base and the J gene end by 0 bases; junction bases not matched to a gene: 10. CDR3 coding DNA: TGCGCCAGCAGCCAAGGGACAGGGGCGCGGGTTTATAGCAATCAGCCCCAGCATTTT. This codes for CASSQGTGARVYSNQPQHF.

This clonotype came up a few times. V gene TRBV7-2 combines with J gene TRBJ1-2; tentative D call: TRBD1 (5 bases). Trimming left V 6 bases short and J 0 bases short, with 17 bases between. This CDR3 comprises 16 residues. CDR1 and CDR2 (germline): SGHTA, FQGNSA. CDR3 in amino acids: CASRRGGTESNYGYTF. The CDR3 DNA reads as TGTGCCAGCAGGCGGGGAGGGACGGAGTCTAACTATGGCTACACCTTC.

Details on this clonotype: Since a much larger clone is just one base distant, this may be a read error. CDR3 in DNA: TGTGCCAGCAGTGCAATGCTGGGACACCTCTACGAGCAGTACTTC. Amino acid sequence: CASSAMLGHLYEQYF. J is TRBJ2-7 and V is TRBV27; D is perhaps TRBD1 (6 bases). Germline CDR1 and CDR2: MNHEY and SMNVEV (reference sequence). Trimming shortened V by 5 bases and J by 3 bases, and 17 bases separated the two germline ends. There are 15 residues in the CDR3.

This chain uses TRBV6-6 with TRBJ2-3; TRBD2 matches 11 bases. Per the germline V gene, CDR1 is MNHNY and CDR2 is SVGAGI (reference sequence). J was trimmed by 3 bases and V by 4 bases; bases with no gene match: 6. The CDR3 loop spans 16 amino acids. CDR3 coding DNA: TGTGCCAGCAGTTTGACTAGCGGGGAGGGAACAGATACGCAGTATTTT. Translated, it gives CASSLTSGEGTDTQYF.

Regarding this clonotype: A read error may be the cause here, since a much bigger clone is one base away. This chain uses TRBV7-3 with TRBJ2-7; D might be TRBD2 (5 bases). The CDR3 contains 14 residues. Germline V gene sequence: CDR1 SGHTA, CDR2 FQGTGA. The DNA for the CDR3 is TGTGTCAGCAGCTTAGTTACTTTTGGGAGCGAGCAGTACTTC. Amino acids: CVSSLVTFGSEQYF.

The V call is TRBV2, the J call TRBJ2-7; 7 bases match TRBD1. The CDR3 is 13 residues long. V lost 8 bases, J lost 5 bases, and 9 bases stayed unmatched. CDR1 is SNHLY, CDR2 FYNNEI, per germline. The DNA for the CDR3 is TGTGCCAGCCGCTACAGGGGAGTGGACGAGCAGTACTTC. Translated, it gives CASRYRGVDEQYF. The entire variable domain, with the rest obtained from reference TRBV2 and TRBJ2-7, is as follows: EPEVTQTPSHQVTQMGQEVILRCVPISNHLYFYWYRQILGQKVEFLVSFYNNEISEKSEIFDDQFSVERPDGSNFTLKIRSTKLEDSAMYFCASRYRGVDEQYFGPGTRLTVT.

V is TRBV20-1 and J is TRBJ1-1, with D unresolved. Germline V gene lookup returns CDR1 DFQATT and CDR2 SNEGSKA (reference sequence). The V and J ends lost 4 bases and 0 bases respectively, with 15 bases between them. The length of the CDR3 is 15 residues. CDR3 protein: CSATDTTAMNTEAFF. CDR3 coding DNA: TGCAGTGCTACAGACACCACCGCCATGAACACTGAAGCTTTCTTT.

The genes are TRBV9 and TRBJ1-2; 10 bases are shared with TRBD1. This CDR3 region has 15 residues. With 4 bases clipped from V and 6 bases from J, the junction kept 9 bases outside the gene matches. Germline V gene sequence: CDR1 SGDLS, CDR2 YYNGEE. CDR3 nucleotide sequence: TGTGCCAGCAGCTTCTCCGGGACAGGGGACCATGGCTACACCTTC. Its protein product is CASSFSGTGDHGYTF.

The chain joins TRBV30 to TRBJ1-5, with 10 bases fitting TRBD1. With V trimmed by 6 bases and J by 4 bases, 18 bases remained unmatched. Germline V gene lookup returns CDR1 GTSNPN and CDR2 SVGIG (reference sequence). The CDR3 spans 18 residues. CDR3 nucleotide sequence: TGTGCCTGTTCCCCCCCGGGACAGGGGCCGATTAATAATCAGCCCCAGCATTTT. This gives the protein CACSPPGQGPINNQPQHF. Combining the CDR3 with reference TRBV30 and TRBJ1-5 gives the whole variable domain SQTIHQWPATLVQPVGSPLSLECTVEGTSNPNLYWYRQAAGRGLQLLFYSVGIGQISSEVPQNLSASRPQDRQFILSSKKLLLSDSGFYLCACSPPGQGPINNQPQHFGDGTRLSIL.